This T cell receptor (beta chain) was sequenced in a study of shared T cell receptors in the human thymus. The ends were cut back, 6 bases at V and 3 bases at J, with 21 bases in the middle. CDR3 length: 17 residues. CDR1 SGHTA and CDR2 FQGNSA come from the germline V gene. Libraries were prepared by immunoSEQ multiplex PCR; TCRdb keeps only in-frame clonotypes and omits some of them. The sample has about 380,000 clones, around 95% seen once. Material: thymocytes. V usage is TRBV7-2 and J usage is TRBJ2-1; TRBD1 is a possible D gene (6 bases). This clonotype originated in a human donor. The CDR3 region is CASSPDYRVPVYNEQFF. CDR3 DNA: TGTGCCAGCAGTCCCGATTACAGGGTCCCCGTCTACAATGAGCAGTTCTTC. Supplemented by reference TRBV7-2 and TRBJ2-1, the full variable domain reads GAGVSQSPSNKVTEKGKDVELRCDPISGHTALYWYRQSLGQGLEFLIYFQGNSAPDKSGLPSDRFSAERTGGSVSTLTIQRTQQEDSAVYLCASSPDYRVPVYNEQFFGPGTRLTVL.